The sequence of this T cell receptor beta chain was determined in a study of cytomegalovirus exposure and HLA in healthy donors. Whole-study findings and limits: Some public TCRs appeared in many individuals, while most sequences were rare.

A multiplex PCR was run with 60 Vbeta primers and 13 Jbeta primers. The data were produced by immunoSEQ multiplex PCR, yet TCRdb's version contains in-frame clones alone and is incomplete. The top ten clones hold 3.5% to 5% of a sample with 120,000 or so clones, 8% to 11% of them seen once. Germline lookup yields CDR1 MNHNS and CDR2 SASEGT. The CDR3 is 15 residues long. V dropped 10 bases and J dropped 1; count of bases not matched to a gene: 12. As regards this clone: No antigen is known for it.

This clonotype was sampled from a woman aged 18-30 years in good health and CMV-seropositive. This sequence joins TRBV6-1 and TRBJ1-1; 7 bases agree with TRBD1. Sequencing was done on a sample of PBMCs. The CDR3 is CATNPPQGTNTEAFF. The DNA of the CDR3 is TGTGCCACCAACCCCCCACAGGGGACGAACACTGAAGCTTTCTTT.